This T cell receptor beta chain is from a study of Graves' ophthalmopathy and Graves' hyperthyroidism. Amplified material comprised TCR beta CDR3 regions derived from RNA transcripts. Investigators did first-round RT-PCR with HTBI primers, then second-round multiplex PCR. TCRdb reprocessed the multiplex PCR reads with MiXCR, giving one entry per CDR3 protein. The sample consists of hundreds of thousands of distinct CDR3 sequences, roughly 39% of them appearing once. This clonotype was observed many times. This CDR3 region has 15 residues. Germline CDR1 and CDR2: SGHTA and FQGTGA. V lost 5 bases and J 2 bases, leaving 15 bases between the germline ends.

Input material: peripheral blood. This clonotype was sampled from an adult man with Graves' ophthalmopathy. The rearrangement uses TRBV7-3 and TRBJ1-1; D is possibly TRBD1 (6 bases). The CDR3, as DNA: TGTGCCAGCAGCCAGTCACAGGGCTACAACACTGAAGCTTTCTTT. Residues: CASSQSQGYNTEAFF. The whole variable domain, filled in from reference TRBV7-3 and TRBJ1-1, reads GAGVSQTPSNKVTEKGKYVELRCDPISGHTALYWYRQSLGQGPEFLIYFQGTGAADDSGLPNDRFFAVRPEGSVSTLKIQRTERGDSAVYLCASSQSQGYNTEAFFGQGTRLTVV.